This TCR beta chain is from a study of T cell changes during pregnancy in multiple sclerosis. Per the germline V gene, CDR1 is SGHDN and CDR2 is FVKESK. With 1 base removed from V and 3 bases from J, the gap between germline ends came to 5 bases. The CDR3 extends over 13 amino acids. Some clones are missing from TCRdb's copy, which holds only in-frame ones; the method was immunoSEQ multiplex PCR. Of 33,000 or so clones listed, about 88% are singletons. The source was CD8+ T cells from peripheral blood mononuclear cells, collected in the second trimester of pregnancy. The TCR comes from a female donor with multiple sclerosis, enrolled in a pregnancy study. This rearrangement joins TRBV14 to TRBJ2-3, with no clear D. CDR3 nucleotide sequence: TGTGCCAGCAGCCAAGTCGGGACAGATACGCAGTATTTT. It specifies CASSQVGTDTQYF.